Below are 12 T cell receptor beta chains sequenced from a single sample in a study of cytomegalovirus exposure and HLA in healthy donors. The primer mix had 60 Vbeta and 13 Jbeta primers. The repertoire was sequenced with immunoSEQ multiplex PCR; TCRdb's copy has only in-frame clones and lacks some. The sample consists of about 120,000 clones, approximately 75% of them appearing once. Source material: PBMCs. These receptors all stem from a man between 50 and 59 years old in good health and CMV-seropositive.

The J gene is TRBJ2-5, the V gene TRBV7-9, with D perhaps TRBD1 (5 bases). V gave up 6 bases and J gave up 5 bases, with 19 bases separating them. The CDR3 has 15 residues. From germline, CDR1 is SEHNR and CDR2 FQNEAQ (reference sequence). The CDR3 region is CASSPRVPEGETQYF. In nucleotides, the CDR3 is TGTGCCAGCAGTCCCAGGGTACCGGAAGGGGAGACCCAGTACTTC. The full variable domain, with the rest looked up from reference TRBV7-9 and TRBJ2-5, is DTGVSQNPRHKITKRGQNVTFRCDPISEHNRLYWYRQTLGQGPEFLTYFQNEAQLEKSRLLSDRFSAERPKGSFSTLEIQRTEQGDSAMYLCASSPRVPEGETQYFGPGTRLLVL.

The gene calls are TRBV6-1 and TRBJ1-2; 7 bases line up with TRBD1. V lost 3 bases, J lost 8 bases, and 6 bases stayed unmatched. Germline values: CDR1 MNHNS, CDR2 SASEGT. The CDR3 consists of 13 residues. CDR3 DNA sequence: TGTGCCAGCAGTGAGGCAGGGGGATGGGGCTACACCTTC. Its protein is CASSEAGGWGYTF.

The chain joins TRBV7-9 to TRBJ1-1; unclear D gene. The germline V and J ends were trimmed by 5 bases and 11 bases, with 18 bases remaining between them. The CDR3 consists of 13 residues. Germline loops: CDR1 SEHNR, CDR2 FQNEAQ (reference sequence). In DNA form, the CDR3 reads TGTGCCAGCAGCCCTCAAGGTTACCCGGAGGCTTTCTTT. It yields the protein CASSPQGYPEAFF.

The rearrangement joins TRBV7-2 to TRBJ1-2, with 7 nucleotides matching TRBD1. The junction had 12 bases not matched to a gene; V was cut back by 5 bases and J by 0 bases. Germline values: CDR1 SGHTA, CDR2 FQGNSA. The CDR3 covers 17 residues. As DNA, the CDR3 is TGTGCCAGCAGCCACGTGGACAGGACCCTCGCTAACTATGGCTACACCTTC. The encoded protein is CASSHVDRTLANYGYTF.

The CDR3 DNA is TGTGCCAGCAGCCCAGGGGCCCGGGGCGGCAATCAGCCCCAGCATTTT. Residues: CASSPGARGGNQPQHF. V is TRBV7-2 and J is TRBJ1-5; D might be TRBD1 (6 bases). Trimming took 5 bases from V and 2 from J, leaving 16 bases between them. From germline, CDR1 is SGHTA and CDR2 FQGNSA. This CDR3 has 16 amino acids.

The chain recombines TRBV5-6 with TRBJ1-2; the D gene is possibly TRBD1 (6 bases). V was shortened by 4 bases and J by 4 bases, with 14 bases between the two germline ends. Germline V gene lookup returns CDR1 SGHDT and CDR2 YYEEEE. This CDR3 contains 14 residues. CDR3 nucleotides: TGTGCCAGCAGCAGGACTTGGGGGCCCTATGGCTACACCTTC. Translated: CASSRTWGPYGYTF. Combining the CDR3 with reference TRBV5-6 and TRBJ1-2 gives the whole variable domain DAGVTQSPTHLIKTRGQQVTLRCSPKSGHDTVSWYQQALGQGPQFIFQYYEEEERQRGNFPDRFSGHQFPNYSSELNVNALLLGDSALYLCASSRTWGPYGYTFGSGTRLTVV.

Note on this clone: Its ends do not fully match the called genes, so a read error is possible. The rearrangement links TRBV4-1 to TRBJ1-1, with D hard to call. Germline V lookup: CDR1 MGHRA, CDR2 YSYEKL. The CDR3 runs to 12 residues. The CDR3 region is CASSQGDTEAFF. The CDR3 DNA sequence: TGCGCCAGCAGCCAAGGTGACACAGAAGCTTTCTTT.

The gene calls are TRBV7-8 and TRBJ2-7; 10 bases agree with TRBD2. The CDR3 is 15 amino acids. The V gene's germline CDR1 is SGHVS and CDR2 FQNEAQ. V lost 1 base, J lost 6 bases, and 6 bases stayed unmatched. CDR3 protein: CASSLGLAGVLEQYF. CDR3 sequence (DNA): TGTGCCAGCAGCTTAGGGCTAGCGGGAGTTCTCGAGCAGTACTTC.

The V and J genes are TRBV5-1 and TRBJ2-3, with D possibly TRBD2 on 6 matching bases. Germline V lookup: CDR1 SGHRS, CDR2 YFSETQ. The V end was cut by 4 bases, the J end by 5 bases, with 11 bases between. CDR3 length: 13 amino acids. The CDR3 DNA reads TGCGCCAGCAGCCGGGACTCTCTAGATACGCAGTATTTT. This sequence encodes CASSRDSLDTQYF.

The V gene is TRBV30, the J gene TRBJ2-2; 9 bases agree with TRBD1. CDR3 length: 14 amino acids. The germline V gene encodes CDR1 GTSNPN and CDR2 SVGIG (reference sequence). Trimming took 3 bases from V and 7 from J; bases not matched to a gene: 6. The CDR3 sequence is CAWRGTGYSGELFF. In nucleotides, the CDR3 is TGTGCCTGGAGGGGGACAGGGTATAGCGGGGAGCTGTTTTTT.

The chain joins TRBV7-3 to TRBJ2-1; D uncertain. This CDR3 comprises 17 residues. Germline CDR1 and CDR2: SGHTA and FQGTGA. The ends were cut back, 1 base at V and 5 bases at J, with 18 bases in the middle. The chain's CDR3 is CASSLRGHLTLDNEQFF. The CDR3 DNA follows: TGTGCCAGCAGCTTAAGAGGTCATCTAACTTTAGACAATGAGCAGTTCTTC.

This chain links TRBV5-1 with TRBJ1-4; no clear D. The V gene lost 4 bases and the J gene lost 0 bases, with 13 bases spanning the gap. Per germline, CDR1 SGHRS and CDR2 YFSETQ. The CDR3 totals 16 residues. This CDR3 reads CASSAKGGPTNEKLFF. CDR3 in DNA: TGCGCCAGCAGCGCCAAGGGAGGACCAACTAATGAAAAACTGTTTTTT.